These 25 T cell receptor beta chains came from one sample sequenced in a study of cytomegalovirus exposure and HLA in healthy donors. PCR employed 60 Vbeta and 13 Jbeta primers. The table came from immunoSEQ multiplex PCR; TCRdb's copy has only in-frame clones and leaves some out. This table holds 75,000 to 85,000 clones, 80% found once. Sequenced sample: PBMCs. The receptors derive from a male donor in good health and CMV-seronegative.

This clone was observed once. Here the CDR3 reads CASRIEGGHRSGANVLTF. CDR3 nucleotides: TGCGCCAGCAGAATAGAAGGGGGCCATCGGTCTGGGGCCAACGTCCTGACTTTC. This sequence joins TRBV5-1 and TRBJ2-6; 7 nucleotides line up with TRBD1. V was pared by 5 bases and J by 1 base, with 12 bases of the junction left unmatched. CDR3 length: 18 residues. The germline V gene encodes CDR1 SGHRS and CDR2 YFSETQ.

This CDR3 is CASSVNRDSGNTIYF. The CDR3 bases are TGTGCCAGCAGTGTAAACAGGGACTCTGGAAACACCATATATTTT. The V call is TRBV27, the J call TRBJ1-3, with a tentative D call TRBD1 (6 bases). CDR1 MNHEY and CDR2 SMNVEV come from the germline V gene (reference sequence). Trimming shortened V by 5 bases and J by 0 bases, and 11 bases separated the two germline ends. This CDR3 region has 15 residues.

The V and J genes are TRBV19 and TRBJ2-2; D might be TRBD1 (6 bases). Germline-derived CDR1 and CDR2 are LNHDA and SQIVND (reference sequence). Trimming shortened V by 6 bases and J by 5 bases, and 13 bases separated the two germline ends. The CDR3 is made up of 14 amino acids. CDR3 bases: TGTGCCAGTAGCAAACAGGGCTGGACCGGGGAGCTGTTTTTT. Its translation: CASSKQGWTGELFF.

This chain connects TRBV9 to TRBJ2-1, with D possibly being TRBD2 (6 bases). CDR3 length: 15 residues. V was cut by 4 bases and J by 0 bases, with 11 bases left in between. Germline assignment: CDR1 SGDLS and CDR2 YYNGEE. As DNA, the CDR3 is TGTGCCAGCAGCCCCGGGCGGGGCTCCTACAATGAGCAGTTCTTC. Translated: CASSPGRGSYNEQFF.

V usage is TRBV19 and J usage is TRBJ1-5, with TRBD1 matching 9 bases. V was pared by 2 bases and J by 1 base, with 6 bases of the junction left unmatched. CDR3 size: 17 residues. The germline gives CDR1 LNHDA, CDR2 SQIVND (reference sequence). This CDR3 reads CASSITGGSLSNQPQHF. The DNA of the CDR3 is TGTGCCAGTAGTATAACAGGGGGCTCGTTAAGCAATCAGCCCCAGCATTTT.

The J gene is TRBJ1-5, the V gene TRBV10-3; 9 nucleotides align to TRBD1. J lost 6 bases, V lost 11 bases, and 8 bases had no gene match. Germline V gene data show CDR1 as ENHRY and CDR2 as SYGVKD. CDR3 length: 13 amino acids. Written as DNA, the CDR3 is TGTGCCTCCCGGGACAGGGATAGTCAGCCCCAGCATTTT. It translates to CASRDRDSQPQHF.

This chain joins TRBV4-3 and TRBJ2-2; TRBD1 aligns across 10 bases. Germline lookup yields CDR1 LGHNA and CDR2 YSLEER. The CDR3 is 16 amino acids. Trimming removed 4 bases from V and 2 bases from J; junction bases left unmatched: 4. The CDR3: CASSPRDRGNTGELFF. The DNA for the CDR3 is TGCGCCAGCAGCCCACGGGACAGGGGAAACACCGGGGAGCTGTTTTTT.

This chain links TRBV2 with TRBJ1-2; no definite D call. Trimming took 10 bases from V and 0 from J, leaving 6 bases between them. The CDR3 loop spans 11 amino acids. In germline, CDR1 is SNHLY, CDR2 FYNNEI. Here the CDR3 DNA reads TGTGCCACAACAGCTAACTATGGCTACACCTTC. Translated: CATTANYGYTF.

The CDR3 nucleotides are TGTGCCAGCAGCCAAGACAGGGTGGATGGCTACACCTTC. Encoded protein: CASSQDRVDGYTF. This rearrangement joins TRBV5-6 to TRBJ1-2; 7 nucleotides match TRBD1. The CDR3 consists of 13 residues. With 4 bases clipped from V and 6 bases from J, the junction kept 6 bases outside the gene matches. Germline CDR1 reads SGHDT; CDR2 reads YYEEEE.

The V call is TRBV7-3, the J call TRBJ2-3; D might be TRBD1 (5 bases). This CDR3 is built from 14 residues. The V end lost 3 bases, the J end lost 0 bases, and 7 bases lay between the germline ends. Per germline, CDR1 SGHTA and CDR2 FQGTGA. The CDR3 DNA follows: TGTGCCAGCAGCTTTGGGGCTAGCACAGATACGCAGTATTTT. This translates into CASSFGASTDTQYF.

Regarding this clone: Germline is not matched at one junction end, which may reflect a read error. V and J are TRBV7-2 and TRBJ1-5; TRBD1 might be the D (5 bases). Looked up from germline, CDR1 is SGHTA and CDR2 is FQGNSA. This CDR3 comprises 16 residues. CDR3 region: CASSLAGGHSNQPQNF. As DNA, the CDR3 is TGTGCCAGCAGCTTAGCGGGGGGTCATAGCAATCAGCCCCAGAATTTT.

The chain carries TRBV2 and TRBJ2-5; a possible D gene is TRBD2 (6 bases). The ends were cut back, 3 bases at V and 3 bases at J, with 14 bases in the middle. Germline loops: CDR1 SNHLY, CDR2 FYNNEI. The CDR3 contains 15 residues. The CDR3 DNA is TGTGCCAGCAGTGATGCGGGGTTGTTGGAAGAGACCCAGTACTTC. It encodes CASSDAGLLEETQYF.

This clone has a single count. The rearrangement uses TRBV5-6 and TRBJ2-3; 15 bases map to TRBD2. This CDR3 is 16 amino acids long. The V gene's germline CDR1 is SGHDT and CDR2 YYEEEE. V lost 2 bases and J lost 7; bases outside the gene matches: 5. CDR3 sequence: CASSLPGTSGRNTQYF. CDR3 DNA: TGTGCCAGCAGCTTACCCGGGACTAGCGGGAGGAATACGCAGTATTTT.

This clone was found once. The chain couples TRBV4-1 to TRBJ2-3; possibly TRBD2 for D (6 bases). Germline CDR1 and CDR2: MGHRA and YSYEKL. The V end was cut by 2 bases, the J end by 3 bases, with 15 bases between. There are 16 residues in the CDR3. CDR3 loop: CASSQIGAGITDTQYF. CDR3 DNA sequence: TGCGCCAGCAGCCAAATCGGGGCGGGAATAACAGATACGCAGTATTTT.

The chain uses TRBV9 and TRBJ1-2; possibly TRBD1 for D (5 bases). The V end lost 6 bases, the J end lost 7 bases, and 19 bases lay between the germline ends. The CDR3 is made up of 14 amino acids. The germline V gene encodes CDR1 SGDLS and CDR2 YYNGEE. This CDR3 is CASTPSGGLGGYTF. CDR3 nucleotide sequence: TGTGCCAGCACCCCAAGCGGGGGACTAGGTGGCTACACCTTC.

The chain couples TRBV2 to TRBJ1-1; weak D call: TRBD1 (6 bases). The V end was cut by 6 bases, the J end by 1 base, with 12 bases between. CDR3 length equals 14 residues. CDR1 and CDR2 (germline): SNHLY, FYNNEI. This CDR3 reads CASSLQGSNTEAFF. CDR3 nucleotide sequence: TGTGCCAGCAGCCTACAGGGTTCGAACACTGAAGCTTTCTTT. Looking up the rest from reference TRBV2 and TRBJ1-1 gives the full variable domain: EPEVTQTPSHQVTQMGQEVILRCVPISNHLYFYWYRQILGQKVEFLVSFYNNEISEKSEIFDDQFSVERPDGSNFTLKIRSTKLEDSAMYFCASSLQGSNTEAFFGQGTRLTVV.

In regard to this clone: At one end, the junction sequence differs from germline, possibly due to a read error. The V and J genes are TRBV7-9 and TRBJ1-1, with a possible D match to TRBD1 (6 bases). Germline V CDR1 and CDR2: SEHNR, FQNEAQ (reference sequence). The CDR3 runs 13 residues. Here the CDR3 reads CSSSLEGDTEAFF. In DNA form, the CDR3 reads TGTTCCAGCAGCTTAGAGGGGGACACTGAAGCTTTCTTT.

The chain uses TRBV5-1 and TRBJ2-7; D possibly corresponds to TRBD1 (6 bases). This CDR3 spans 13 amino acids. Germline CDR1 SGHRS, CDR2 YFSETQ. The V and J ends lost 5 bases and 6 bases respectively, with 15 bases between them. This CDR3 reads CASRPSGTFEQYF. The CDR3 coding sequence is TGCGCCAGCAGGCCTTCCGGGACATTCGAGCAGTACTTC.

CDR3 in DNA: TGTGCCAGCAGTTTACGGGGTTACAATCAGCCCCAGCATTTT. This sequence encodes CASSLRGYNQPQHF. The chain is built from TRBV27 and TRBJ1-5; D is uncertain. The V and J ends lost 2 bases and 3 bases respectively, with 8 bases between them. The CDR3 runs to 14 residues. Germline assignment: CDR1 MNHEY and CDR2 SMNVEV (reference sequence).

CDR3 DNA: TGTGCCAGCCGACTCTTGAGTGAAGCTTTCTTT. As protein: CASRLLSEAFF. V usage is TRBV25-1 and J usage is TRBJ1-1; no definite D call. The ends were cut back, 8 bases at V and 7 bases at J, with 11 bases in the middle. The CDR3 is 11 amino acids. Germline V gives CDR1 MGHDK, CDR2 SYGVNS.

This sequence joins TRBV5-1 and TRBJ2-3; D is undetermined. Trimming cost V 0 bases and J 3 bases, with 14 bases left between them. Per the germline V gene, CDR1 is SGHRS and CDR2 is YFSETQ. CDR3 length: 16 residues. CDR3 protein: CASSLAYPSGTDTQYF. DNA for the CDR3: TGCGCCAGCAGCTTGGCCTACCCGAGTGGTACAGATACGCAGTATTTT.

The rearrangement joins TRBV11-3 to TRBJ1-6, with D hard to call. Per germline, CDR1 SGHNT and CDR2 YENEEA. The CDR3 extends over 15 amino acids. V lost 0 bases, J lost 10 bases, and 13 bases lay in between. DNA for the CDR3: TGTGCCAGCAGCTTAGACTCCGACCTCGGGTCACCCCTCCACTTT. Protein product: CASSLDSDLGSPLHF.

V and J are TRBV7-9 and TRBJ1-2; unclear D gene. The germline V and J ends were trimmed by 5 bases and 8 bases, with 12 bases remaining between them. The CDR3 loop spans 12 amino acids. Germline V gene data show CDR1 as SEHNR and CDR2 as FQNEAQ (reference sequence). The CDR3 sequence: CASSPQDHGYTF. The DNA of the CDR3 is TGTGCCAGCAGCCCCCAGGATCACGGCTACACCTTC.

The V and J genes are TRBV5-1 and TRBJ1-3, with a weak D call TRBD1 (6 bases). The CDR3 length is 15 residues. V was clipped by 4 bases and J by 0 bases, with 11 bases between them. Germline CDR1 is SGHRS and CDR2 is YFSETQ. The CDR3 DNA sequence: TGCGCCAGCAGCCCAGGGGCGCCCTCTGGAAACACCATATATTTT. Amino acid sequence: CASSPGAPSGNTIYF.

This clone was recorded once. V is TRBV30 and J is TRBJ2-3, with 7 bases identical to TRBD1. CDR1 GTSNPN and CDR2 SVGIG come from the germline V gene (reference sequence). This CDR3 has 12 amino acids. Trimming at V came to 0 bases and at J to 6 bases, leaving 0 bases not matched to a gene. As DNA, the CDR3 is TGTGCCTGGAGTGTACAGGGGGATACGCAGTATTTT. Its translation is CAWSVQGDTQYF.